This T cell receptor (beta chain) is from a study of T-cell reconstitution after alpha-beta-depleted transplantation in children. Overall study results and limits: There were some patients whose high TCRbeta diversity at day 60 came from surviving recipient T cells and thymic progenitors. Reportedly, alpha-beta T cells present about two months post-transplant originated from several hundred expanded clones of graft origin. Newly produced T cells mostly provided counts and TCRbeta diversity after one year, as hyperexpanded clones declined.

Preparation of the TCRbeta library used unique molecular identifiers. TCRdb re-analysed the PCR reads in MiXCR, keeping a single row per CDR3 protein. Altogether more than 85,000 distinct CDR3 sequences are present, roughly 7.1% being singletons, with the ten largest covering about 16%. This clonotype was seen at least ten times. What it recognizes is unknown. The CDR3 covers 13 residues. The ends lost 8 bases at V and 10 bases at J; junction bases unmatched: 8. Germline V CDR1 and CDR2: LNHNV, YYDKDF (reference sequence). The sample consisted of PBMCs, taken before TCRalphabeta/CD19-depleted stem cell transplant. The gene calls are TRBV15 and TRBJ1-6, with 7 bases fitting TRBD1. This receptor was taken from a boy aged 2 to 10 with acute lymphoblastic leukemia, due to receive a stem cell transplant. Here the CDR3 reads CATWKGGNSPLHF. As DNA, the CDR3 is TGTGCCACCTGGAAAGGGGGCAACTCACCCCTCCACTTT.